The entry below gives a single T cell receptor beta chain sequence along with its context. Its target is not known. This sample was included in a study of shared clonotypes between healthy human individuals. General study results and limits: Between several donors, naive CD4 clonotypes were shared at a level of around 5.1%.

Libraries were prepared by immunoSEQ multiplex PCR; TCRdb keeps only in-frame clonotypes and omits some of them. The repertoire holds about 110,000 clones, roughly 66% seen once, with around 25% in the top ten. The CDR3 is 14 amino acids. Germline values: CDR1 LNHDA, CDR2 SQIVND (reference sequence). The V and J ends lost 7 bases and 4 bases respectively, with 16 bases between them. The authors combined CD45RO+ cells with CCR7-negative CD45RA+ TemRA cells as CD8 memory. Sequencing was performed on memory CD8+ T cells sorted from blood. As for subset: CD45RO+ cells pooled with CCR7-negative TemRA cells. This clonotype originated in a woman younger than 45 in good health. The chain joins TRBV19 to TRBJ1-2, with no clear D. CDR3 sequence: CASTTLPGSYGYTF. CDR3 in DNA: TGTGCCAGTACCACTCTCCCGGGGTCCTATGGCTACACCTTC.